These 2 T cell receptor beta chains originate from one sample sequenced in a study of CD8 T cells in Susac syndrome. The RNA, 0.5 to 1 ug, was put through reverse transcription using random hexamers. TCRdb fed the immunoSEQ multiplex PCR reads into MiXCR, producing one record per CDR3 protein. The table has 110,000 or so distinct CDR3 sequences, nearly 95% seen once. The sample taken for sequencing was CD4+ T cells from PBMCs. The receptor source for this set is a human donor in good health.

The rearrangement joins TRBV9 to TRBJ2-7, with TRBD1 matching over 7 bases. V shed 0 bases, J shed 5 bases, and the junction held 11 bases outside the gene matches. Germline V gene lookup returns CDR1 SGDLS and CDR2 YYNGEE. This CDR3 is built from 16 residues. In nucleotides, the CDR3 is TGTGCCAGCAGCGTAGCTGGTGGACAGGCCACAGACGAGCAGTACTTC. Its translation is CASSVAGGQATDEQYF.

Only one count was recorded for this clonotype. DNA of the CDR3: TGTGCCAGCAGCTCCTCCGTCAGGGGGCGCACAGATACGCAGTATTTT. Residues: CASSSSVRGRTDTQYF. This chain joins TRBV7-3 and TRBJ2-3; TRBD1 matches 8 bases. V gave up 4 bases and J gave up 1 base; unmatched junction bases: 7. CDR3 length equals 16 residues. From germline, CDR1 is SGHTA and CDR2 FQGTGA.